This TCR beta chain was identified during a study of T cell responses to AZD1222 COVID-19 vaccine. Method: immunoSEQ multiplex PCR; TCRdb's copy keeps in-frame clones and lacks some. Here the sample spans around 160,000 clones, around nine tenths being singletons. V dropped 4 bases and J dropped 0; count of bases not matched to a gene: 14. There are 20 residues in the CDR3. Germline V CDR1 and CDR2: LGHNA, YNFKEQ. This TCR was recovered from an adult in good health. V usage is TRBV4-2 and J usage is TRBJ2-3; 12 positions match TRBD2. The sample here was peripheral blood, taken on day 0 of AZD1222 vaccination. DNA for the CDR3: TGTGCCAGCAGCCTAAAGTGGGGGACTAGCGGGTTTTCTAGCACAGATACGCAGTATTTT. Translated, it gives CASSLKWGTSGFSSTDTQYF.